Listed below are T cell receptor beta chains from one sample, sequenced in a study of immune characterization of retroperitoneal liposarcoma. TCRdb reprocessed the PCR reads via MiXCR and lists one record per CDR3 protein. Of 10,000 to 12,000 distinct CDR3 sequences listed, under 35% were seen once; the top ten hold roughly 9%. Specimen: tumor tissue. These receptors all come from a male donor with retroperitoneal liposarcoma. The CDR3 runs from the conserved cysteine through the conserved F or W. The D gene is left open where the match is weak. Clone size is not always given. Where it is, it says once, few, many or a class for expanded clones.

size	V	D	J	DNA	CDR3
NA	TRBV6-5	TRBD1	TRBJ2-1	TGTGCCAGCAGTTACTCGTTCACAGGGGTGGGTGAGCAGTTCTTC	CASSYSFTGVGEQFF
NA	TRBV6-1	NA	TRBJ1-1	TGTGCCAGCAGTGAACCTCAGGGAGGATTCACTGAAGCTTTCTTT	CASSEPQGGFTEAFF
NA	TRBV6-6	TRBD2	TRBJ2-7	TGTGCCAGCAGTTACTCACGGGGGCGACTAGCGGGAGACTACGAGCAGTACTTC	CASSYSRGRLAGDYEQYF
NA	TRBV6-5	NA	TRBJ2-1	TGTGCCAGCAGTTACGACCCGGGACGGCGCTACGAGCAGTGCTTC	CASSYDPGRRYEQCF
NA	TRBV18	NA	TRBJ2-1	TGTGCCAGCTCACTCTTCAGGGTCGAGCAGTTCTTC	CASSLFRVEQFF
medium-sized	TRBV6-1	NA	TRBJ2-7	TGTGCCAGCAGAGTACATGGATACAATGAGCAGTACTTC	CASRVHGYNEQYF
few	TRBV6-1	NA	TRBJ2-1	TGTGCCAGCAGTGAGTTGGGGAATGAGCAGTTCTTC	CASSELGNEQFF
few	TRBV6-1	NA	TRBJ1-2	TGTGCCAGCAGTTATACTAGGGACAATTACTATGGCTACACCTTC	CASSYTRDNYYGYTF
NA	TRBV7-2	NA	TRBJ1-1	TGTGCCAGCAGCTTAGAATTTGCCAGGGAGAACACTGAAGCTTTCTTT	CASSLEFARENTEAFF
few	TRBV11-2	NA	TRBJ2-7	TGTGCCAGCAGCCGCCAACTAGGGTTCTACGAGCAGTACTTC	CASSRQLGFYEQYF
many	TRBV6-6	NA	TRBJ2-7	TGTGCCAGCAGTTACTCAGGGGGACTGCAGAACGAGCAGTACTTC	CASSYSGGLQNEQYF
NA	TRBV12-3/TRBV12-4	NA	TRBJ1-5	TGTGCCAGCAGTTTAAGGGGTCAGCCCCAGCATTTT	CASSLRGQPQHF
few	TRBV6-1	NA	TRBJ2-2	TGTGCCAGCAGTTATGCCGGGGAGCTGTTTTTT	CASSYAGELFF
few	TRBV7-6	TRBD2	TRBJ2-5	TGTGCCAGCAGCTCGTACCTAGCGGGAGTCTACAATGAGCAGTACTTC	CASSSYLAGVYNEQYF
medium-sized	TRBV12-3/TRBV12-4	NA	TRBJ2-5	TGTGCCAGCAGTTTGGGCTGGAACCGAGAGACCCAGTACTTC	CASSLGWNRETQYF
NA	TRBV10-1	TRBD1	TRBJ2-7	TGCGCCGGACAGGGCTGGAGGTACGAGCAGTACTTC	CAGQGWRYEQYF
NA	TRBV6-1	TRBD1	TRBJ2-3	TGTGTCAGCAGTGAAGGACAGGGTAGGAGGACAGATACGCAGTATTTT	CVSSEGQGRRTDTQYF